These T cell receptor beta chains were read from a single sample in a study of beta chain features in type 1 diabetes. The repertoire was sequenced with immunoSEQ multiplex PCR; TCRdb's copy has only in-frame clones and lacks some. Altogether about half a million clones are present, over 25% being singletons, with the ten largest covering 0.05% to 0.065%. The sequencing sample was made of naive CD4+ T cells from blood. The receptors here all came from a man younger than 30 in good health. The CDR3 runs from the conserved cysteine through the conserved F or W. A D gene is named only where the DNA matches it firmly. Clone size is stated in some rows and not others, as once, few, many or a class when expanded.

V	size	D	J	CDR3	DNA
TRBV29-1	-	-	TRBJ1-2	CSAKRAPGVDGYTF	TGCAGCGCTAAAAGGGCACCCGGCGTGGATGGCTACACCTTC
TRBV6-1	-	-	TRBJ2-4	CASSEPGVNIQYF	TGTGCCAGCAGTGAACCAGGGGTGAACATTCAGTACTTC
TRBV4-3	few	-	TRBJ2-3	CASSQDLGDTQYF	TGCGCCAGCAGCCAAGATCTGGGAGATACGCAGTATTTT
TRBV29-1	few	-	TRBJ2-2	CSVGQFSNTGELFF	TGCAGCGTTGGGCAGTTTTCGAACACCGGGGAGCTGTTTTTT
TRBV4-1	-	TRBD2	TRBJ2-3	CASSPSGMGTDTQYF	TGCGCCAGCAGCCCGAGCGGGATGGGCACAGATACGCAGTATTTT
TRBV7-9	-	TRBD2	TRBJ2-7	CASSYVRAGGSEEQYF	TGTGCCAGCAGCTACGTACGAGCGGGAGGGTCCGAAGAGCAGTACTTC
TRBV23-1	-	TRBD1	TRBJ2-7	CASSQSPDRGHYEQYF	TGCGCCAGCAGTCAATCGCCTGACAGGGGGCACTACGAGCAGTACTTC
TRBV30	-	TRBD1	TRBJ1-5	CAWSDRGRQPQHF	TGTGCCTGGAGTGACAGGGGACGACAGCCCCAGCATTTT
TRBV11-3	-	-	TRBJ2-2	CASSLGTIVVLANTGELFF	TGTGCCAGCAGCTTAGGGACTATCGTCGTCCTCGCGAACACCGGGGAGCTGTTTTTT
TRBV19	-	-	TRBJ2-5	CASILTEQETQYF	TGTGCCAGTATCTTGACAGAGCAAGAGACCCAGTACTTC
TRBV29-1	few	-	TRBJ2-1	CSVGTGRAGSSYNEQFF	TGCAGCGTTGGGACCGGACGGGCAGGGAGCTCCTACAATGAGCAGTTCTTC
TRBV5-6	-	-	TRBJ1-4	CASSLAPWNEKLFF	TGTGCCAGCAGCTTGGCCCCATGGAATGAAAAACTGTTTTTT
TRBV30	-	-	TRBJ1-5	CAWSAREGQPQHF	TGTGCCTGGAGTGCAAGAGAGGGGCAGCCCCAGCATTTT
TRBV30	-	-	TRBJ2-1	CAGSSGVIYNEQFF	TGTGCCGGCTCTTCAGGGGTGATCTACAATGAGCAGTTCTTC
TRBV11-3	-	TRBD1	TRBJ2-3	CASSEQGLDTDTQYF	TGTGCCAGCAGCGAACAGGGGCTGGACACAGATACGCAGTATTTT
TRBV7-2	few	-	TRBJ2-3	CASSLNQGRGPTDTQYF	TGTGCCAGCAGCTTAAACCAGGGCCGAGGTCCCACAGATACGCAGTATTTT
TRBV12-5	-	-	TRBJ2-7	CASGPSGGSEQYF	TGTGCTAGTGGTCCAAGTGGGGGGTCCGAGCAGTACTTC
TRBV11-2	few	-	TRBJ2-5	CASSLDHAGETQYF	TGTGCCAGCAGCTTAGATCATGCGGGGGAGACCCAGTACTTC